This section outlines one T cell receptor (beta chain) sequence together with its context. What antigen it recognizes has not been identified. At one end, the junction sequence differs from germline, possibly due to a read error. The data derive from a study of shared clonotypes between healthy human individuals (dated by TCRdb to about 2020). For context, the study as a whole: A couple of women and a few men aged 18 to 49 years were included in the cohort. Per donor, three plates each were used for CD4 naive and CD4 memory, two for CD8 naive, and one for CD8 memory. Each donor's leukapheresis produced roughly between roughly 0.85 and 10 billion PBMCs. To increase sequencing depth and limit assay-specific biases, different laboratories used diverse techniques to prepare libraries and sequence TCR repertoires. The study deeply sequenced blood TCR repertoires of about 5 healthy adults to estimate repertoire size and the extent of clonotype sharing between individuals.

Donors were healthy HIV-negative adults with no recently reported acute infections or vaccinations. Every donor was a Caucasian adult residing in Nashville, Tennessee, USA. CD4+ T cells were enriched by magnetic negative selection, after which naive cells were positively selected on CD45RA and the negative fraction was taken as the memory subset. After blood collection by leukapheresis, PBMCs were isolated using Ficoll-Histopaque density gradient centrifugation and then cryopreserved in the vapor phase of liquid nitrogen. Purity and quantity of every magnetically sorted T cell population were checked by analytical flow cytometry. From each sorted fraction, genomic DNA was isolated and quantified by UV absorbance on a Nanodrop 2000c. There are 15 amino acids in the CDR3, from cysteine to phenylalanine inclusive. CDR3 DNA only is kept here, 45 bases in frame from base 1. Taken from the germline V gene (reference sequence), the CDR1 and CDR2 loops are SSHAT and FNYEAQ.

Using the deep immunoSEQ assay, multiplex PCR amplified TCR CDR3 regions from genomic DNA. Extracted genomic DNA from each cell subset was distributed evenly across all wells of several immunoSEQ 96-well plates, and each plate was treated as a replicate. For sorted subsets, each replicate PCR was loaded with about 0.2 ug genomic DNA, equivalent to 30,000 or so T cell genomes. Purified libraries were quantified with a Qubit 3.0 fluorometer, sized on a Bioanalyzer 2100, and re-quantified with the KAPA Library Quantification kit. Every immunoSEQ 96-well plate was sequenced on a separate single-read 150-cycle Illumina NextSeq 550 flow cell. Per the authors' processing: Because only junctional sequences without quality scores were contained in the immunoSEQ output, filtering matching that applied to full-length reads could not be performed. To assign V/J genes and CDR3, sequences were annotated against IMGT germline references using PyIR, a Python wrapper for IgBLAST v1.9. Reads were filtered out if the reads had weak V/J assignments (E-value above 1e-6), no CDR3, stop codons, out-of-frame junctions, or ambiguous translated residues. V3J clonotypes were defined as sequences sharing the same inferred V gene, J gene, and CDR3 amino acid sequence. Percentage overlap between repertoires was computed as shared unique clonotypes divided by the size of the smaller repertoire. Three approaches were used to assess repertoire richness: RTK rarefaction, the Chao1 estimator, and Recon v2.1 estimates of unobserved clonotypes. For all TCRbeta clonotypes obtained by the gDNA method from a few donors, generation probabilities were computed with OLGA. As stored in TCRdb, this immuneACCESS dataset retains in-frame rearrangements with V and J assigned. A fraction of the clones does not appear; measured against another copy, unresolved V genes explain less than half of the discrepancy, and the remainder lacks a known reason. V, J and clone size are taken as reported in that table, and D and trimming were inferred from the DNA itself. For this sample there are about 2.4 million clones; just over 90% appear just once. The ten biggest clones cover about 0.13% of the sample.

Study-wide findings and limitations: Only blood was sampled, and tissue TCR repertoires likely differ from those in blood. The genetic and exposure-history diversity represented was limited by the small number of donors. Compared with non-shared clonotypes, the clonotypes found in all four sorted-subset donors had higher generation probabilities. Pairwise subsampling led to the expectation that sequencing depth would affect the degree of clonotype sharing among donors. Rarefaction of sorted-subset datasets indicated incomplete sequencing despite the large sequencing depth. About 4.5% of naive CD4, 3.5% of naive CD8, roughly 2.5% of memory CD4, and about 0.4% of memory CD8 clonotypes were shared across a few donors. Naive subsets generally had larger estimated clonotype richness than memory subsets did.

The sample taken for sequencing was naive CD4+ T cells sorted from blood. Taken with the paper, the label for cell subset or site translates to: CD45RA+ positively selected. This receptor chain uses TRBV7-7 and TRBJ2-5; 11 nucleotides in the junction match TRBD1. This receptor was identified in a man between 18 and 29 years old in good health. The CDR3 sequence is CASSLDRGPQETQYF. The nucleotide sequence is TGTGCTAGCAGCTTGGACAGGGGGCCACAGGAGACCCAGTACTTC.